This is a list of T cell receptor beta chains from one sample in a study of blood T cells in healthy people across ages. Via MiXCR, TCRdb re-called the 5' RACE reads, giving one row per CDR3 protein. The sample lists hundreds of thousands of distinct CDR3 sequences, approximately 25% occurring once. The sample was also linked to a second study, of T cells of mothers and their children.

The specimen was blood. These receptor sequences come from a boy aged 5-17 years in good health. Each CDR3 is given with its conserved first and last residue. Fields, in order: J gene, clone size, D gene, V gene, CDR3 protein, CDR3 DNA. The D gene is left open where the match is weak. The size of a clone is reported for some rows only, either as once, few or many, or as a class for expanded clones.

J gene: TRBJ2-3
clone size: .
D gene: TRBD1
V gene: TRBV5-5
CDR3 protein: CASSFRDRDVDTQYF
CDR3 DNA: TGTGCCAGCAGCTTCCGAGACAGGGATGTAGATACGCAGTATTTT

J gene: TRBJ2-1
clone size: .
D gene: TRBD2
V gene: TRBV24-1
CDR3 protein: CATTSGSSYNEQFF
CDR3 DNA: TGTGCCACCACCAGCGGGAGCTCCTACAATGAGCAGTTCTTC

J gene: TRBJ2-1
clone size: .
D gene: .
V gene: TRBV7-2
CDR3 protein: CASSLGNRHNEQFF
CDR3 DNA: TGTGCCAGCAGCTTAGGGAATCGACACAATGAGCAGTTCTTC

J gene: TRBJ2-5
clone size: .
D gene: .
V gene: TRBV3-1
CDR3 protein: CASSEEKTQYF
CDR3 DNA: TGTGCCAGCAGCGAAGAGAAGACCCAGTACTTC

J gene: TRBJ2-1
clone size: .
D gene: .
V gene: TRBV7-3
CDR3 protein: CASSFIGGKLDEQFF
CDR3 DNA: TGTGCCAGCAGCTTTATTGGGGGCAAGTTGGATGAGCAGTTCTTC

J gene: TRBJ2-5
clone size: .
D gene: .
V gene: TRBV5-1
CDR3 protein: CASTERQETQYF
CDR3 DNA: TGCGCCAGCACGGAGCGTCAAGAGACCCAGTACTTC

J gene: TRBJ2-7
clone size: .
D gene: TRBD1
V gene: TRBV7-9
CDR3 protein: CASSLVRDRGNEQYF
CDR3 DNA: TGTGCCAGCAGCTTAGTGCGGGACAGGGGAAACGAGCAGTACTTC

J gene: TRBJ2-3
clone size: .
D gene: TRBD1
V gene: TRBV29-1
CDR3 protein: CSVQEQGTDTQYF
CDR3 DNA: TGCAGCGTCCAAGAACAGGGGACAGATACGCAGTATTTT

J gene: TRBJ2-5
clone size: few
D gene: .
V gene: TRBV9
CDR3 protein: CASSPRGIPGETQYF
CDR3 DNA: TGTGCCAGCAGCCCAAGGGGTATCCCTGGAGAGACCCAGTACTTC

J gene: TRBJ2-7
clone size: once
D gene: .
V gene: TRBV5-1
CDR3 protein: CASSPTDNYEQYF
CDR3 DNA: TGCGCCAGCAGTCCGACAGATAACTACGAGCAGTACTTC

J gene: TRBJ2-5
clone size: few
D gene: .
V gene: TRBV9
CDR3 protein: CASSAGPEETQYF
CDR3 DNA: TGTGCCAGCAGCGCCGGGCCGGAAGAGACCCAGTACTTC

J gene: TRBJ2-7
clone size: .
D gene: .
V gene: TRBV15
CDR3 protein: CATSRDKPGRTVTYEQYF
CDR3 DNA: TGTGCCACCAGCAGAGATAAACCTGGGAGGACAGTAACCTACGAGCAGTACTTC

J gene: TRBJ1-1
clone size: .
D gene: TRBD1
V gene: TRBV11-3
CDR3 protein: CASSLRQGAPEAFF
CDR3 DNA: TGTGCCAGCAGTCTACGACAGGGAGCCCCTGAAGCTTTCTTT

J gene: TRBJ1-1
clone size: .
D gene: .
V gene: TRBV13
CDR3 protein: CASSEGFTEAFF
CDR3 DNA: TGTGCCAGCAGCGAGGGTTTCACTGAAGCTTTCTTT

J gene: TRBJ2-4
clone size: few
D gene: .
V gene: TRBV25-1
CDR3 protein: CASSDPDRDKVRSEGIQYF
CDR3 DNA: TGTGCCAGCAGTGATCCCGACCGGGACAAAGTCCGTTCGGAGGGAATTCAGTACTTC

J gene: TRBJ1-1
clone size: once
D gene: TRBD1
V gene: TRBV20-1
CDR3 protein: CSARGQGGIEAFF
CDR3 DNA: TGCAGTGCTAGGGGACAGGGCGGGATTGAAGCTTTCTTT

J gene: TRBJ2-5
clone size: .
D gene: .
V gene: TRBV15
CDR3 protein: CATSRVRPQETQYF
CDR3 DNA: TGTGCCACCAGCAGAGTGCGGCCACAAGAGACCCAGTACTTC

J gene: TRBJ1-2
clone size: .
D gene: .
V gene: TRBV10-3
CDR3 protein: CAISESVGDGYTF
CDR3 DNA: TGTGCCATCAGTGAGTCGGTAGGAGATGGCTACACCTTC

J gene: TRBJ1-2
clone size: .
D gene: .
V gene: TRBV19
CDR3 protein: CASTDGTAGYTF
CDR3 DNA: TGTGCCAGTACCGACGGCACGGCCGGCTACACCTTC

J gene: TRBJ2-7
clone size: few
D gene: .
V gene: TRBV6-5
CDR3 protein: CASRSTWISYEQYF
CDR3 DNA: TGTGCCAGCAGATCTACATGGATCTCCTACGAGCAGTACTTC

J gene: TRBJ1-1
clone size: .
D gene: .
V gene: TRBV6-6
CDR3 protein: CASSSRQAKNTEAFF
CDR3 DNA: TGTGCCAGCAGTTCGCGTCAGGCGAAGAACACTGAAGCTTTCTTT

J gene: TRBJ1-3
clone size: .
D gene: .
V gene: TRBV7-2
CDR3 protein: CASSLRRQEYSGNTIYF
CDR3 DNA: TGTGCCAGCAGCTTAAGACGACAGGAGTACTCTGGAAACACCATATATTTT

J gene: TRBJ2-2
clone size: few
D gene: .
V gene: TRBV25-1
CDR3 protein: CASSADLYTGELFF
CDR3 DNA: TGTGCCAGCAGTGCCGACCTATACACCGGGGAGCTGTTTTTT

J gene: TRBJ2-7
clone size: .
D gene: TRBD2
V gene: TRBV29-1
CDR3 protein: CSVVGLAGAYEQYF
CDR3 DNA: TGCAGCGTTGTCGGACTAGCGGGAGCCTACGAGCAGTACTTC

J gene: TRBJ2-2
clone size: .
D gene: .
V gene: TRBV12-3/TRBV12-4
CDR3 protein: CASSSDQSTGELFF
CDR3 DNA: TGTGCCAGCAGCTCGGACCAATCGACCGGGGAGCTGTTTTTT

J gene: TRBJ1-2
clone size: .
D gene: .
V gene: TRBV5-1
CDR3 protein: CASSLGGPLGAGYTF
CDR3 DNA: TGCGCCAGCAGCTTGGGTGGCCCCCTCGGAGCTGGCTACACCTTC

J gene: TRBJ2-1
clone size: .
D gene: .
V gene: TRBV5-6
CDR3 protein: CASGRLRMFYNEQFF
CDR3 DNA: TGTGCCAGCGGTCGACTGAGGATGTTTTACAATGAGCAGTTCTTC

J gene: TRBJ2-6
clone size: few
D gene: .
V gene: TRBV4-3
CDR3 protein: CASSQGLGQLSGANVLTF
CDR3 DNA: TGCGCCAGCAGCCAAGGACTTGGACAGCTCTCTGGGGCCAACGTCCTGACTTTC

J gene: TRBJ2-2
clone size: .
D gene: .
V gene: TRBV3-1
CDR3 protein: CASSQSLGPGELFF
CDR3 DNA: TGTGCCAGCAGCCAATCGCTAGGGCCCGGGGAGCTGTTTTTT

J gene: TRBJ2-3
clone size: few
D gene: TRBD2
V gene: TRBV24-1
CDR3 protein: CATEGLGADTQYF
CDR3 DNA: TGTGCCACCGAAGGACTAGGGGCAGATACGCAGTATTTT

J gene: TRBJ2-7
clone size: .
D gene: .
V gene: TRBV20-1
CDR3 protein: CSARERTGSSYERYF
CDR3 DNA: TGCAGTGCTAGAGAGAGGACCGGGTCTTCCTACGAGCGGTACTTC

J gene: TRBJ1-2
clone size: .
D gene: .
V gene: TRBV4-2
CDR3 protein: CASSQESSDLYGYTF
CDR3 DNA: TGTGCCAGCAGCCAAGAATCCAGCGATCTCTATGGCTACACCTTC

J gene: TRBJ2-1
clone size: .
D gene: TRBD1
V gene: TRBV6-5
CDR3 protein: CASTGTAFNEQFF
CDR3 DNA: TGTGCCAGTACCGGGACAGCCTTCAATGAGCAGTTCTTC

J gene: TRBJ2-4
clone size: .
D gene: .
V gene: TRBV3-1
CDR3 protein: CASSHGGSVAKNIQYF
CDR3 DNA: TGTGCCAGCAGCCATGGGGGGTCGGTAGCCAAAAACATTCAGTACTTC

J gene: TRBJ2-5
clone size: few
D gene: .
V gene: TRBV7-9
CDR3 protein: CASTPTPGTAPETQYF
CDR3 DNA: TGTGCCAGCACCCCAACGCCCGGGACTGCCCCAGAGACCCAGTACTTC

J gene: TRBJ2-7
clone size: .
D gene: .
V gene: TRBV13
CDR3 protein: CASSPPTGSSSYEQYF
CDR3 DNA: TGTGCCAGCAGCCCACCAACGGGGTCGAGCTCCTACGAGCAGTACTTC

J gene: TRBJ2-4
clone size: few
D gene: TRBD1
V gene: TRBV29-1
CDR3 protein: CSVGGRQGAIAKNIQYF
CDR3 DNA: TGCAGCGTTGGAGGTCGACAGGGGGCAATAGCCAAAAACATTCAGTACTTC

J gene: TRBJ2-5
clone size: few
D gene: .
V gene: TRBV27
CDR3 protein: CASSPQWAVETQYF
CDR3 DNA: TGTGCCAGCAGCCCCCAATGGGCGGTAGAGACCCAGTACTTC

J gene: TRBJ2-1
clone size: .
D gene: TRBD2
V gene: TRBV20-1
CDR3 protein: CSASPLAGGPGSYNEQFF
CDR3 DNA: TGCAGTGCTAGTCCTCTAGCGGGAGGGCCGGGGTCCTACAATGAGCAGTTCTTC

J gene: TRBJ2-1
clone size: .
D gene: .
V gene: TRBV6-2/TRBV6-3
CDR3 protein: CASSPTTSGYNEQFF
CDR3 DNA: TGTGCCAGCAGTCCGACTACCTCAGGCTACAATGAGCAGTTCTTC

J gene: TRBJ2-7
clone size: .
D gene: TRBD1
V gene: TRBV7-2
CDR3 protein: CASRPQGNSYEQYF
CDR3 DNA: TGTGCCAGCAGGCCACAGGGGAATTCCTACGAGCAGTACTTC

J gene: TRBJ2-1
clone size: .
D gene: .
V gene: TRBV27
CDR3 protein: CASSLRAGTEQFF
CDR3 DNA: TGTGCCAGCAGTTTAAGGGCCGGGACTGAGCAGTTCTTC

J gene: TRBJ1-2
clone size: .
D gene: .
V gene: TRBV25-1
CDR3 protein: CASSEMATSGSYGYTF
CDR3 DNA: TGTGCCAGCAGTGAAATGGCGACCTCGGGGAGCTATGGCTACACCTTC

J gene: TRBJ1-4
clone size: .
D gene: .
V gene: TRBV5-1
CDR3 protein: CASSWAGTENEKLFF
CDR3 DNA: TGCGCCAGCAGCTGGGCCGGGACTGAGAATGAAAAACTGTTTTTT

J gene: TRBJ2-5
clone size: .
D gene: .
V gene: TRBV7-9
CDR3 protein: CASSLAVQSETQYF
CDR3 DNA: TGTGCCAGCAGCTTAGCGGTGCAGTCAGAGACCCAGTACTTC

J gene: TRBJ2-5
clone size: few
D gene: .
V gene: TRBV20-1
CDR3 protein: CSAIQGTQYF
CDR3 DNA: TGCAGTGCTATACAGGGGACCCAGTACTTC

J gene: TRBJ2-7
clone size: few
D gene: .
V gene: TRBV4-1
CDR3 protein: CASSPVAQGYEQYF
CDR3 DNA: TGCGCCAGCAGTCCCGTGGCCCAGGGCTACGAGCAGTACTTC

J gene: TRBJ1-2
clone size: .
D gene: TRBD1
V gene: TRBV7-2
CDR3 protein: CASSFWIQGQDGNTF
CDR3 DNA: TGTGCCAGCAGCTTTTGGATTCAGGGACAGGATGGCAACACCTTC

J gene: TRBJ2-4
clone size: few
D gene: .
V gene: TRBV29-1
CDR3 protein: CSGGDLAKNIQYF
CDR3 DNA: TGCAGCGGGGGGGACCTAGCCAAAAACATTCAGTACTTC

J gene: TRBJ2-1
clone size: few
D gene: TRBD2
V gene: TRBV3-1
CDR3 protein: CASRAGVILGERFF
CDR3 DNA: TGTGCCAGCAGAGCGGGAGTCATATTGGGTGAGCGGTTCTTC

J gene: TRBJ2-5
clone size: .
D gene: .
V gene: TRBV24-1
CDR3 protein: CATGPPGAETQYF
CDR3 DNA: TGTGCCACCGGGCCCCCTGGCGCGGAGACCCAGTACTTC